The 16 T cell receptor beta chains given below trace back to one sample, sequenced in a study of T cells in Graves' hyperthyroidism and ophthalmopathy. Regions amplified from RNA transcripts were the TCR beta CDR3 regions. Primed by the HTBI set, a first-round RT-PCR was run on the TCR CDR3. TCRdb reprocessed the multiplex PCR reads with MiXCR, giving one entry per CDR3 protein. The data hold under 250,000 distinct CDR3 sequences, with about a sixth observed a single time. The sequenced material came from blood. The receptors originated from a woman in her forties or fifties with Graves' hyperthyroidism.

The chain couples TRBV10-2 to TRBJ2-1; D possibly corresponds to TRBD1 (5 bases). V was pared by 4 bases and J by 2 bases, with 6 bases between. Germline V gene data show CDR1 as WSHSY and CDR2 as SAAADI. The CDR3 contains 13 residues. In DNA, the CDR3 is TGCGCCAGCAGTGTCAGGGCCTACAATGAGCAGTTCTTC. It codes for CASSVRAYNEQFF.

This clonotype was seen only a few times. The chain has TRBV27 and TRBJ2-3, with a weak D call TRBD1 (5 bases). V was pared by 1 base and J by 6 bases, with 11 bases between. CDR1 is MNHEY and CDR2 is SMNVEV in the germline V gene (reference sequence). CDR3 length equals 14 residues. This CDR3 reads CASSLLGARDTQYF. The DNA for the CDR3 is TGTGCCAGCAGTTTATTAGGGGCCAGGGATACGCAGTATTTT.

In this sample, this clonotype turned up many times. The V gene is TRBV20-1, the J gene TRBJ2-7, with 8 positions matching TRBD2. The CDR3 spans 16 residues. V was pared by 5 bases and J by 1 base, with 13 bases of the junction left unmatched. Per germline, CDR1 DFQATT and CDR2 SNEGSKA (reference sequence). The CDR3 DNA is TGCAGTGCTCAGACCCACGGCGGGAGGTTTTCCTACGAGCAGTACTTC. Translated, it gives CSAQTHGGRFSYEQYF.

With regard to this clonotype: Being one base from a much bigger clone, this may be a read error. The CDR3 coding sequence is TGTGCCAGCAGTCTAAGACTTGACACTGAAGCTTTCTTT. Its translation: CASSLRLDTEAFF. The chain carries TRBV6-1 and TRBJ1-1; D call uncertain. This CDR3 has 13 residues. The V gene's germline CDR1 is MNHNS and CDR2 SASEGT. Trimming left V 5 bases short and J 3 bases short, with 10 bases between.

There are many counts of this clonotype. The V gene is TRBV24-1, the J gene TRBJ2-1; TRBD2 aligns across 9 bases. The CDR3 extends over 16 amino acids. Trimming cost V 4 bases and J 7 bases; bases outside gene matches: 10. Germline-derived CDR1 and CDR2 are KGHDR and SFDVKD. In DNA form, the CDR3 reads TGTGCCACCAGTGACGCCGGGACTAGCAGGCGGAATGAGCAGTTCTTC. Its translation: CATSDAGTSRRNEQFF.

This clonotype was observed at least ten times. The chain joins TRBV5-1 to TRBJ2-7; a possible D gene is TRBD1 (6 bases). Trimming took 3 bases from V and 7 from J, leaving 17 bases between them. From germline, CDR1 is SGHRS and CDR2 YFSETQ. The CDR3 consists of 14 residues. This CDR3 is CASSSVGGTDEQYF. The CDR3 nucleotides read TGCGCCAGCAGCTCCGTAGGGGGAACGGATGAGCAGTACTTC.

In its sample, this clonotype was seen many times. The gene calls are TRBV7-9 and TRBJ2-1; the match to TRBD1 covers 9 bases. This CDR3 contains 17 residues. After removal of 5 bases from V and 3 bases from J, the junction contained 11 bases not matched to a gene. Germline lookup yields CDR1 SEHNR and CDR2 FQNEAQ (reference sequence). Written as DNA, the CDR3 is TGTGCCAGCAGCCCCCGGGACAGGGTAGATGGCTACAATGAGCAGTTCTTC. This gives the protein CASSPRDRVDGYNEQFF.

This clonotype was observed many times. CDR3 sequence reads: CASTLQGPDTEAFF. DNA for the CDR3: TGTGCCAGCACCCTCCAGGGCCCGGACACTGAAGCTTTCTTT. V and J are TRBV11-2 and TRBJ1-1; tentative D call: TRBD1 (5 bases). This CDR3 spans 14 amino acids. Trimming cost V 7 bases and J 3 bases, with 15 bases left between them. From germline, CDR1 is SGHAT and CDR2 FQNNGV.

This clonotype turned up a few times. The V call is TRBV7-9, the J call TRBJ2-7; D is perhaps TRBD1 (6 bases). The CDR3 has 13 amino acids. Germline CDR1 and CDR2: SEHNR and FQNEAQ (reference sequence). The V end was cut by 5 bases, the J end by 7 bases, with 15 bases between. Written as DNA, the CDR3 is TGTGCCAGCAGCCTGGACAGCCGTAGGGAGCAGTACTTC. It codes for CASSLDSRREQYF.

This clonotype occurred many times. The chain carries TRBV12-3 or TRBV12-4 and TRBJ2-3, with 11 nucleotides matching TRBD2. The length of the CDR3 is 18 residues. Losses at the gene ends were 3 bases for V and 4 bases for J; bases not matched to a gene: 12. The CDR3, as DNA: TGTGCCAGCAGTTTCAGGGCTAGCGGGAGGAATCGGGCAGATACGCAGTATTTT. Its translation: CASSFRASGRNRADTQYF.

This clonotype was counted many times. This sequence joins TRBV3-1 and TRBJ2-1, with D possibly matching TRBD2 (6 bases). V lost 6 bases and J lost 4, with 16 bases in between. Germline V lookup: CDR1 LGHDT, CDR2 YNNKEL (reference sequence). The CDR3 sequence is 15 residues long. The CDR3 DNA reads as TGTGCCAGCAGTCATGACCAGCGGGTATACAATGAGCAGTTCTTC. Encoded protein: CASSHDQRVYNEQFF.

J is TRBJ2-7 and V is TRBV24-1; D call uncertain. This CDR3 is 11 amino acids long. With 0 bases removed from V and 5 bases from J, the gap between germline ends came to 1 base. The V gene's germline CDR1 is KGHDR and CDR2 SFDVKD. CDR3 DNA sequence: TGTGCCACCAGTGATTTGGACGAGCAGTACTTC. It is translated as CATSDLDEQYF.

V usage is TRBV5-1 and J usage is TRBJ2-7; 9 positions match TRBD2. Trimming took 4 bases from V and 3 from J; bases not matched to a gene: 5. This CDR3 is 14 amino acids long. The germline gives CDR1 SGHRS, CDR2 YFSETQ. The CDR3 coding sequence is TGCGCCAGCAGCGGAGCGGGAGGTTTCTACGAGCAGTACTTC. Translated: CASSGAGGFYEQYF.

This clonotype was recorded at least ten times. The chain is built from TRBV6-1 and TRBJ2-7, with TRBD1 matching 8 bases. J gave up 7 bases and V 7 bases, and 15 bases lay outside the gene matches. There are 15 residues in the CDR3. The V gene's germline CDR1 is MNHNS and CDR2 SASEGT. CDR3 in amino acids: CASTAVTGARREQYF. CDR3 sequence (DNA): TGTGCCAGCACGGCGGTGACAGGGGCCCGTCGAGAGCAGTACTTC.

This clonotype has just a few counts. The J gene is TRBJ2-7, the V gene TRBV7-9; 11 bases agree with TRBD2. The ends lost 5 bases at V and 3 bases at J; junction bases unmatched: 6. The length of the CDR3 is 15 residues. Germline assignment: CDR1 SEHNR and CDR2 FQNEAQ (reference sequence). CDR3 in amino acids: CASSLLAGGFYEQYF. The CDR3 DNA is TGTGCCAGCAGCCTGCTAGCGGGAGGCTTCTACGAGCAGTACTTC.

In this sample, this clonotype turned up many times. The chain links TRBV24-1 to TRBJ2-1; no clear D gene. Trimming took off 0 bases at V and 4 bases at J, with 12 bases between the two ends. Germline V gene lookup returns CDR1 KGHDR and CDR2 SFDVKD. This CDR3 comprises 16 residues. The DNA of the CDR3 is TGTGCCACCAGTGATTTGAAAGGAGTTGGGTACAATGAGCAGTTCTTC. Its protein is CATSDLKGVGYNEQFF.